This T cell receptor (beta chain) was documented in a study of T cells in Graves' hyperthyroidism and ophthalmopathy. Study details: Peripheral blood samples were taken at initial diagnosis, prior to any treatment.

The J segment lost 6 bases and the V segment lost 7 bases, leaving 6 bases of the junction unmatched. The CDR3 covers 13 residues. Germline loops: CDR1 SQVTM, CDR2 ANQGSEA. Authors of the study amplified TCR beta CDR3 regions from RNA transcripts. An initial round of RT-PCR targeting the TCR CDR3 relied on the HTBI primer set. TCRdb reanalysed the multiplex PCR reads using MiXCR and keeps one entry per CDR3 protein. This table has about 260,000 distinct CDR3 sequences, about 20% appearing once. The sequence was obtained from a man between 25 and 39 years old with Graves' ophthalmopathy. The chain combines TRBV29-1 with TRBJ2-1; TRBD2 matches 10 bases. The sample taken for sequencing was blood. The CDR3 nucleotides are TGCAGCGGAAGGACTAGCGGAAGCAATGAGCAGTTCTTC. It yields the protein CSGRTSGSNEQFF.